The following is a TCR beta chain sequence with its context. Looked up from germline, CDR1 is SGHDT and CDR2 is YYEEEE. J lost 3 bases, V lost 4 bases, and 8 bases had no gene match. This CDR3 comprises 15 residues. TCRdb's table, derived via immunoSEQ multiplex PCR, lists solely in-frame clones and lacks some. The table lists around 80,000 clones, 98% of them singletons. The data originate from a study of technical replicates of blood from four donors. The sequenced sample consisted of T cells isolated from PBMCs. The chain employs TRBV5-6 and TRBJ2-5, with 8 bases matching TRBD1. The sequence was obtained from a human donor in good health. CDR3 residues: CASSPDRGWEETQYF. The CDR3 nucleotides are TGTGCCAGCAGCCCCGACAGGGGATGGGAAGAGACCCAGTACTTC.